Included here is one T cell receptor (beta chain) sequence, with context. Ages ranged from roughly 18 to 100 years, with residence in 24 US areas. The data derive from a study of blood T cell repertoires in COVID-19. Study-level background: Acute and convalescent COVID-19 samples came from the United States, Italy and Spain. The cDNA or gDNA used as material had been derived from T cells, B-cell-depleted T cells, or PBMCs.

The CDR3 loop spans 17 amino acids. The V gene's germline CDR1 is SEHNR and CDR2 FQNEAQ (reference sequence). The V end was cut by 4 bases, the J end by 5 bases, with 20 bases between. The table came from immunoSEQ multiplex PCR; TCRdb's copy has only in-frame clones and leaves some out. The sample records around 160,000 clones, over 75% being singletons. Material: PBMCs or T cells enriched from blood (not recorded which). This clonotype was sampled from a woman aged 30 to 39 with acute COVID-19. The genes are TRBV7-9 and TRBJ2-2; weak D call: TRBD2 (5 bases). The CDR3 bases are TGTGCCAGCAGCTCCCCTGCAATCAGCGGAGTAACCGGGGAGCTGTTTTTT. Amino acid sequence: CASSSPAISGVTGELFF.